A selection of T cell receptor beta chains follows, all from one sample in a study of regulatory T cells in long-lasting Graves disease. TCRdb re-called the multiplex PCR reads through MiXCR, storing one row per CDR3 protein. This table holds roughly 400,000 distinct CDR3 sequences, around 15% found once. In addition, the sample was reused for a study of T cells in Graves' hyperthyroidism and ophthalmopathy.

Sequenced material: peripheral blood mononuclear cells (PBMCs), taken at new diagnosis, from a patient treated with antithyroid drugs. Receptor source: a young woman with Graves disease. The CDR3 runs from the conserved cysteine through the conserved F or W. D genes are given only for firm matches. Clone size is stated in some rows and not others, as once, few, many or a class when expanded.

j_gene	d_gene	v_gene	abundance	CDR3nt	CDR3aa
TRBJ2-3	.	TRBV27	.	TGTGCCAGCAGTCCCGGACAGACATCTAGCACAGATACGCAGTATTTT	CASSPGQTSSTDTQYF
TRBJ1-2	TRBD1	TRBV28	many	TGTGCCAGCAGTCCACGGCGGACAGGGGTGGGCTACACCTTC	CASSPRRTGVGYTF
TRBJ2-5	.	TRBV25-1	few	TGTGCCAGCAGTGAATTCGGCAGGAGACAAGAGACCCAGTACTTC	CASSEFGRRQETQYF
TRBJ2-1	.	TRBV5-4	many	TGTGCCAGCAGCTTAGTAGGGCTAGACAATGAGCAGTTCTTC	CASSLVGLDNEQFF
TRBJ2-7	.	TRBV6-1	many	TGTGCCAGCAGTGAAGGATTCAAACAGCGGAACTTCCACTACGAGCAGTACTTC	CASSEGFKQRNFHYEQYF
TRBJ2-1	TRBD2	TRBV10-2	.	TGCGCCAGCAGTGGTGGGACTAGCGGGCTCTCCTACAATGAGCAGTTCTTC	CASSGGTSGLSYNEQFF
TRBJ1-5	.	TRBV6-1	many	TGTGCCAGCAAGAATGAAGGTGATTATAGCAATCAGCCCCAGCATTTT	CASKNEGDYSNQPQHF
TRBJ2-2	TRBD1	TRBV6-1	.	TGTGCCAGCAGCATGACAGGGACCAACACCGGGGAGCTGTTTTTT	CASSMTGTNTGELFF
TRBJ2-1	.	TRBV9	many	TGTGCCAGCAGCGCGGACCTGAGGCTCAACAATGAGCAGTTCTTC	CASSADLRLNNEQFF
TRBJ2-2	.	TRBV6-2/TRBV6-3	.	TGTGCCAGCAGTTATTTGGTCGGAGCCTCGAACACCGGGGAGCTGTTTTTT	CASSYLVGASNTGELFF
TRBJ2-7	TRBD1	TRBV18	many	TGTGCCAGCTCACCACAGGGGGCGACATCCTACGAGCAGTACTTC	CASSPQGATSYEQYF
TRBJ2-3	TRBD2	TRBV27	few	TGTGCCAGCAGTCCGCGGACTAGCTCTGTCGGCACAGATACGCAGTATTTT	CASSPRTSSVGTDTQYF
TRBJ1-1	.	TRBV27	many	TGTGCCAGCAGTTGGTCCGGGGTTAACACTGAAGCTTTCTTT	CASSWSGVNTEAFF
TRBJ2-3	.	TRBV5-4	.	TGTGCCAGCAGACGCTTGGAGCAGGGTCATAATACGCAGTATTTT	CASRRLEQGHNTQYF
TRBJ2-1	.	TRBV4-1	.	TGCGCCAGCAGCCAAGATCGGGGATTTGAGCAGTTCTTC	CASSQDRGFEQFF
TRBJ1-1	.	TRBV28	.	TGTGCCAGCAGTTTCCAAGGTGAGGGCACTGAAGCTTTCTTT	CASSFQGEGTEAFF
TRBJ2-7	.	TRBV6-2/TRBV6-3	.	TGTGCCAGCAGTTACGAAGAAGCTATCTACGAGCAGTACTTC	CASSYEEAIYEQYF
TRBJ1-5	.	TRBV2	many	TGTGCCAGCAGTGATAACGTCCGTAATCAGCCCCAGCATTTT	CASSDNVRNQPQHF
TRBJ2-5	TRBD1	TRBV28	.	TGTGCCAGCAGTCCCGGTCCGGACAGGGTTTTTGGGGAGACCCAGTACTTC	CASSPGPDRVFGETQYF
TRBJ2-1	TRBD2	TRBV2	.	TGTGCCAGCAGAGGGACTAGCGGAGGCAATGAGCAGTTCTTC	CASRGTSGGNEQFF
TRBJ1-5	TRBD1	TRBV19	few	TGTGCCAGTAGGAAGACAGGGGTCAATAGCAATCAGCCCCAGCATTTT	CASRKTGVNSNQPQHF
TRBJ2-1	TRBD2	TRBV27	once	TGTGCCAGCAGTTTATCTAGCGGGGGGAATGAGCAGTTCTTC	CASSLSSGGNEQFF
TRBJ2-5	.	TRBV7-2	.	TGTGCCAGCAGCTTGACCACATACCCAGTTGGGACCCAGTACTTC	CASSLTTYPVGTQYF
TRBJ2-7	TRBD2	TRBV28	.	TGTGCCAGCAGTACCGCTGGGACTAGCGACTACGAGCAGTACTTC	CASSTAGTSDYEQYF
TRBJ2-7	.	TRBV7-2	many	TGTGCCAGCAGCTTAGAAGGTGGGGCCAGCTACGAGCAGTACTTC	CASSLEGGASYEQYF
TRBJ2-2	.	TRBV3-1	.	TGTGCCAGCACCTCTTATACCGGGGAGCTGTTTTTT	CASTSYTGELFF
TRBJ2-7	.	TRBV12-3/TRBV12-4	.	TGTGCCAGCAGCCGGTTCGGAGGCTCCTACGAGCAGTACTTC	CASSRFGGSYEQYF
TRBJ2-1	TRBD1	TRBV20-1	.	TGCAGTGTGACAGGGGTCAATGAGCAGTTCTTC	CSVTGVNEQFF
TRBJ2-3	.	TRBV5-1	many	TGCGCCAGCAGCAACCCAAACTGGACGCAGACAGATACGCAGTATTTT	CASSNPNWTQTDTQYF
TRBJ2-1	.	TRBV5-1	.	TGCGCCAGCAGCGCTGGGGGTAGCGGAAATGAGCAGTTCTTC	CASSAGGSGNEQFF
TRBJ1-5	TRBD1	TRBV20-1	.	TGCAGTGCTACCGGGACAGGGGCAAATCAGCCCCAGCATTTT	CSATGTGANQPQHF
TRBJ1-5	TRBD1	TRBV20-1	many	TGCAGTGCTAGCACAGGGGTCAATCAGCCCCAGCATTTT	CSASTGVNQPQHF
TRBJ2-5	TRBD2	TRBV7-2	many	TGTGCCAGCAGTCGTCGGCGGGAGGGCCAGGAGACCCAGTACTTC	CASSRRREGQETQYF
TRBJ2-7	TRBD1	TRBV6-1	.	TGTGCCAGCGAGGACAGGGGGAAAGACGAGCAGTACTTC	CASEDRGKDEQYF
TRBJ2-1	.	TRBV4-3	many	TGCGCCAGCAGCCAAGACAGGGGAACCTACAATGAGCAGTTCTTC	CASSQDRGTYNEQFF
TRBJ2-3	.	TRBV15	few	TGTGCCACCAGCAGAGATGGGGCGGGATCCACAGATACGCAGTATTTT	CATSRDGAGSTDTQYF
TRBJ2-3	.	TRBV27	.	TGTGCCAGCAGTTTAGGTAGAACTAGCACAGATACGCAGTATTTT	CASSLGRTSTDTQYF
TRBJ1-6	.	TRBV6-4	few	TGTGCCAGCAGTGAACAGGGAAATAATTCACCCCTCCACTTT	CASSEQGNNSPLHF
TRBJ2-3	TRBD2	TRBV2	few	TGTGCCAGCAGTGATCCTAGCGGGAGGCCAAGCACAGATACGCAGTATTTT	CASSDPSGRPSTDTQYF
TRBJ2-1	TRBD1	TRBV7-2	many	TGTGCCAGCAGATCCGGACAGGGGAATGAGCAGTTCTTC	CASRSGQGNEQFF
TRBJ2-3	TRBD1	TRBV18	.	TGTGCCAGCTCACCACCGACAGGGGGAGATACGCAGTATTTT	CASSPPTGGDTQYF
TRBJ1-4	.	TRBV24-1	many	TGTGTACCCCCGGGGACTAATGAAAAACTGTTTTTT	CVPPGTNEKLFF
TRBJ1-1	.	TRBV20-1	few	TGCAGTGCTAGGGACCGGGACTTTAACACTGAAGCTTTCTTT	CSARDRDFNTEAFF
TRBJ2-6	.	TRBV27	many	TGTGCCAGCAGGGGGGGGACAGATAGCTCTGGGGCCAACGTCCTGACTTTC	CASRGGTDSSGANVLTF
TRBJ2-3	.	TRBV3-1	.	TGTGCCAGCAGCCAACGTAGCGTAAAGGGGGATACGCAGTATTTT	CASSQRSVKGDTQYF
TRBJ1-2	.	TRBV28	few	TGTGCCACCACAGGGCTGGAGTATAGTGGCTACACCTTC	CATTGLEYSGYTF
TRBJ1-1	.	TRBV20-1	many	TGCAGTGCCCCGGAGGGGGGGGGGAGGACTGAAGCTTTCTTT	CSAPEGGGRTEAFF
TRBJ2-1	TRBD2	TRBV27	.	TGTGCCAGCGCCGTCGGCAGCGGGAATTCTAGGGAGCAGTTCTTC	CASAVGSGNSREQFF
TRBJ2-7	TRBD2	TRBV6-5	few	TGTGCCAGCAGTTACTCGCGGGAGGGCCGGTTGAGGGAGCAGTACTTC	CASSYSREGRLREQYF
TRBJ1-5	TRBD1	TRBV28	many	TGTGCCAGCAACCTACCCGGGGGCAGGGGGCGTCAGCCCCAGCATTTT	CASNLPGGRGRQPQHF
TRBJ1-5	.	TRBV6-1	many	TGTGCCAGCAGCCCCAAGTCACAGGGAGGCAATCAGCCCCAGCATTTT	CASSPKSQGGNQPQHF
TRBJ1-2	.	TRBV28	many	TGTGCCACTCTGGCTCTCAGGGAAGACTATGGCTACACCTTC	CATLALREDYGYTF
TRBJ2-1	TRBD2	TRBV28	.	TGTGCCAGCAGCACCCTAGCGGGAGGGATTACCTACAATGAGCAGTTCTTC	CASSTLAGGITYNEQFF
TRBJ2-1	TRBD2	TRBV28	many	TGTGCCAGCAGTTCAACTCTTAGCGGGAGGGGGTATGAGCAGTTCTTC	CASSSTLSGRGYEQFF
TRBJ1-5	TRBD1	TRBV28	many	TGTGCCAGCAGCCCAGGGGGCGCGAGCAATCAGCCCCAGCATTTT	CASSPGGASNQPQHF
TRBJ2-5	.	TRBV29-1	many	TGCAGCGTTGATTGGGGGATTAGACCCGACCGACAATCCCAAGAGACCCAGTACTTC	CSVDWGIRPDRQSQETQYF
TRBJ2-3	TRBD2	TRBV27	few	TGTGCCAGTTCGCGGGAGTGGGCGGCAGATACGCAGTATTTT	CASSREWAADTQYF
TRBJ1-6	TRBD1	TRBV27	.	TGTGCCAGCAGTTTATCAGGGGGCTCACCCCTCCACTTT	CASSLSGGSPLHF
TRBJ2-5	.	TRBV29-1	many	TGCAGCGTTGAGGGCACGAGTACGACCCAAGAGACCCAGTACTTC	CSVEGTSTTQETQYF